This section outlines one T cell receptor (beta chain) sequence together with its context. The sample is drawn from a study of primary melanoma T cells and metastatic recurrence. This CDR3 region has 15 residues. Germline V lookup: CDR1 SGHNT, CDR2 YENEEA. The J segment lost 6 bases and the V segment lost 5 bases, leaving 7 bases of the junction unmatched. Sequencing was performed with immunoSEQ multiplex PCR; in TCRdb, only in-frame clones are kept and a portion is missing. Of some 280 clones listed, about nine tenths are singletons. The sample consisted of melanoma tumor tissue. This clonotype was obtained from a human donor with melanoma. The chain is built from TRBV11-3 and TRBJ2-4, with 10 bases matching TRBD1. The CDR3 sequence: CASSPGQGFGNIQYF. CDR3 DNA sequence: TGTGCCAGCAGCCCGGGACAGGGGTTTGGAAACATTCAGTACTTC.